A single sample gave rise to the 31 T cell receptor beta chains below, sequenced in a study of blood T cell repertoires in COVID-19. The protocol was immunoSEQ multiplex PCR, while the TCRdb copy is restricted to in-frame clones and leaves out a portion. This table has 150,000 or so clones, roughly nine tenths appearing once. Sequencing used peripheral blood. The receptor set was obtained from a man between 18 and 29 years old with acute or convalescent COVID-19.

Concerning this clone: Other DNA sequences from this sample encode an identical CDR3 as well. In DNA form, the CDR3 reads TGCGCCAGCAGCTTGGACCGGGGGAACACTGAAGCTTTCTTT. Translation: CASSLDRGNTEAFF. This rearrangement joins TRBV5-1 to TRBJ1-1; D remains ambiguous. CDR1 and CDR2 from the germline V gene are SGHRS and YFSETQ. This CDR3 spans 14 amino acids. The ends were cut back, 0 bases at V and 1 base at J, with 7 bases in the middle.

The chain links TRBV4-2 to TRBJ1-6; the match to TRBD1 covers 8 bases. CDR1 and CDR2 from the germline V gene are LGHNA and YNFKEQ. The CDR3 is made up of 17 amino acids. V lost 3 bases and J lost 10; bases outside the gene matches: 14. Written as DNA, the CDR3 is TGTGCCAGCAGCCAGATGGGACAGGTATTCCCTTACTCACCCCTCCACTTT. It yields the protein CASSQMGQVFPYSPLHF.

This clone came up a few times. The CDR3 is CASTGDGNQPQHF. CDR3 in DNA: TGTGCCAGCACAGGGGATGGCAATCAGCCCCAGCATTTT. This chain uses TRBV6-5 with TRBJ1-5; D may be TRBD1 (6 bases). Germline CDR1 and CDR2: MNHEY and SVGAGI. The length of the CDR3 is 13 residues. Trimming took off 7 bases at V and 2 bases at J, with 9 bases between the two ends.

The CDR3 bases are TGTGCCAGCAGTTACTCGGGACAGGGGGTGGACGAGCAGTACTTC. Translation: CASSYSGQGVDEQYF. The chain employs TRBV6-5 and TRBJ2-7; 11 nucleotides match TRBD1. The trim removed 0 bases at V and 5 bases at J, leaving 3 bases unmatched. Germline CDR1 reads MNHEY; CDR2 reads SVGAGI. The CDR3 consists of 15 residues.

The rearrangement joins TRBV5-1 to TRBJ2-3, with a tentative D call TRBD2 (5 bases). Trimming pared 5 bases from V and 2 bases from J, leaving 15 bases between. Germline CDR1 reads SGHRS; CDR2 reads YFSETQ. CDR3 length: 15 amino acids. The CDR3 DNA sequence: TGCGCCAGCAGGGAGGAACCTAGTATCACAGATACGCAGTATTTT. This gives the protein CASREEPSITDTQYF.

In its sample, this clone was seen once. CDR3 bases: TGTGCCAGCAGCCCCAGGACAGGGGTCTTCTATGGCTACACCTTC. It specifies CASSPRTGVFYGYTF. The chain recombines TRBV5-5 with TRBJ1-2; 9 nucleotides line up with TRBD1. V shed 4 bases and J 4 bases; nucleotides not matched to a gene: 8. The CDR3 length is 15 residues. Germline V gene sequence: CDR1 SGHKS, CDR2 YYEKEE (reference sequence).

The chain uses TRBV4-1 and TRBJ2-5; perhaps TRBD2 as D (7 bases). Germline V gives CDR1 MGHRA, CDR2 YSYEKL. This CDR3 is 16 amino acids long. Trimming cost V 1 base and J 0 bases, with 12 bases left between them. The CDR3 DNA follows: TGCGCCAGCAGCCAAGGCCCGGGGGGCTACCAAGAGACCCAGTACTTC. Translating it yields CASSQGPGGYQETQYF.

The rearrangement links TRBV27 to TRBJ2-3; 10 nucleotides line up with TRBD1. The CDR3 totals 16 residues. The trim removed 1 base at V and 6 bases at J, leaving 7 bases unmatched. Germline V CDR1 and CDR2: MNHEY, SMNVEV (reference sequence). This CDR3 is CASSLWGTGAQDTQYF. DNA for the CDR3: TGTGCCAGCAGTTTATGGGGGACAGGGGCTCAGGATACGCAGTATTTT.

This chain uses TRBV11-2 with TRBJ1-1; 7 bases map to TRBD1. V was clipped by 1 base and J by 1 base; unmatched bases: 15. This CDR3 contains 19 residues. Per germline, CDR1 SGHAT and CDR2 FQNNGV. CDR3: CASSLGPVYRGRGNTEAFF. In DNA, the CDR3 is TGTGCCAGCAGCTTAGGACCTGTTTACAGGGGCAGGGGGAACACTGAAGCTTTCTTT.

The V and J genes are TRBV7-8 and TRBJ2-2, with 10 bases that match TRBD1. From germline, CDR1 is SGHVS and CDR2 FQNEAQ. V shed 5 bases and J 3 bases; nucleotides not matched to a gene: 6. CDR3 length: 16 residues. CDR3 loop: CASSARTGGDTGELFF. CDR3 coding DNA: TGTGCCAGCAGCGCCCGGACAGGGGGTGACACCGGGGAGCTGTTTTTT.

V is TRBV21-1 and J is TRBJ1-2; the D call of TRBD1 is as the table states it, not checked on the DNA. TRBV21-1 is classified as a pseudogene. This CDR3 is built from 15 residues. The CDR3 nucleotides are TGTGCCAGCAGCCTCGCCCGGGACACCTTCTATGGCTACACCTTC. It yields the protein CASSLARDTFYGYTF.

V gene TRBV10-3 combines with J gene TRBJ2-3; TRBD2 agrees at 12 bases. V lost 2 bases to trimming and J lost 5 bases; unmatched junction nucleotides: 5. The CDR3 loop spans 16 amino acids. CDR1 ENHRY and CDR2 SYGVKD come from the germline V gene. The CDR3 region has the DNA TGTGCCATCAGTGAGGCTAGCGGGGGGGCGAGAGATACGCAGTATTTT. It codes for CAISEASGGARDTQYF.

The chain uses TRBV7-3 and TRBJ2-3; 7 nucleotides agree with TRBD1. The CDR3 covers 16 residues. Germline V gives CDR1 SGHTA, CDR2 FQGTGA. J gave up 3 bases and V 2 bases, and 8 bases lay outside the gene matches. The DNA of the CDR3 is TGTGCCAGCAGCTTACGAGGGACAGTCAAAACAGATACGCAGTATTTT. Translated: CASSLRGTVKTDTQYF.

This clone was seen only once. This CDR3 reads CASSYRGGPSSYNEQFF. In DNA, the CDR3 is TGTGCCAGCAGCTACCGCGGGGGGCCAAGCTCCTACAATGAGCAGTTCTTC. The J gene is TRBJ2-1, the V gene TRBV7-3; 8 bases line up with TRBD2. Germline CDR1 SGHTA, CDR2 FQGTGA. The CDR3 is 17 residues long. Trimming cost V 4 bases and J 0 bases; bases outside gene matches: 8.

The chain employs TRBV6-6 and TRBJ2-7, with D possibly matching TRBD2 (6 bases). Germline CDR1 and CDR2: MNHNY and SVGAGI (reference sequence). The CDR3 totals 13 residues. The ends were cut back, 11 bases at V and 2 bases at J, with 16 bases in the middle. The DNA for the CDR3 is TGTGCCGTCACCGGTCCTAGCGCCTACGAGCAGTACTTC. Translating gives CAVTGPSAYEQYF.

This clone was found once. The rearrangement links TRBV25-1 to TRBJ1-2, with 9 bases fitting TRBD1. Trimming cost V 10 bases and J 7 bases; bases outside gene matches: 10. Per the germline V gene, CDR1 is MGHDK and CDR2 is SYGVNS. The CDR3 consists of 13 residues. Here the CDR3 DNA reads TGTGCCACTGCTCCGGGACAGGGATCTGGCTACACCTTC. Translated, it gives CATAPGQGSGYTF.

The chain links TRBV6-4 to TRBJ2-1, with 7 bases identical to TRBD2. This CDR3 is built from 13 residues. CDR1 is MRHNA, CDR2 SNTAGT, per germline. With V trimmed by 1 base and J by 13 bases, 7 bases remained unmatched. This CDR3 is CASSDFQGGFQFF. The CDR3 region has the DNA TGTGCCAGCAGTGACTTCCAGGGAGGGTTCCAGTTCTTC.

The CDR3, as DNA: TGCAGCGGATACGTAGCTAACTATGGCTACACCTTC. It codes for CSGYVANYGYTF. V and J are TRBV29-1 and TRBJ1-2; no clear D gene. This CDR3 contains 12 residues. The germline gives CDR1 SQVTM, CDR2 ANQGSEA. V shed 7 bases and J shed 0 bases, with 9 bases lying between them.

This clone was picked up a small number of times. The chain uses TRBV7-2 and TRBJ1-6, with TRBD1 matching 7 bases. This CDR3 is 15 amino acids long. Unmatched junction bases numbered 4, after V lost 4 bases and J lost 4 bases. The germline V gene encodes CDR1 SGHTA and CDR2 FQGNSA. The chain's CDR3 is CASSSQGSYNSPLHF. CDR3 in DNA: TGTGCCAGCAGCTCACAGGGGTCATATAATTCACCCCTCCACTTT.

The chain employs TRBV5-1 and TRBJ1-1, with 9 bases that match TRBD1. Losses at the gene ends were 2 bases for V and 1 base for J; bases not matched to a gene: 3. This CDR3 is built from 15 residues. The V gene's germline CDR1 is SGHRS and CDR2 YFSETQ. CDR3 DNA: TGCGCCAGCAGCTTACAGGGGGCGCAGAACACTGAAGCTTTCTTT. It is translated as CASSLQGAQNTEAFF.

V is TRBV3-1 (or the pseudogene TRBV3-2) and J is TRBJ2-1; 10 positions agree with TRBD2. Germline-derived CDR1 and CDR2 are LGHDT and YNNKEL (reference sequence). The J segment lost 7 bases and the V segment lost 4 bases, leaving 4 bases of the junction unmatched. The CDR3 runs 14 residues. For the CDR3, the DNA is TGTGCCAGCAGCCTAGCGGGGGGTAGGAATGAGCAGTTCTTC. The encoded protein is CASSLAGGRNEQFF.

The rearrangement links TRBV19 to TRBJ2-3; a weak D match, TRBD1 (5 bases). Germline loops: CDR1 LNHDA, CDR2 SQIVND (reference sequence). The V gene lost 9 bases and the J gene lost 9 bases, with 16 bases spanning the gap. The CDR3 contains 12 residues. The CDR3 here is CASGQRRQTQYF. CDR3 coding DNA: TGTGCCAGCGGACAACGACGGCAGACGCAGTATTTT.

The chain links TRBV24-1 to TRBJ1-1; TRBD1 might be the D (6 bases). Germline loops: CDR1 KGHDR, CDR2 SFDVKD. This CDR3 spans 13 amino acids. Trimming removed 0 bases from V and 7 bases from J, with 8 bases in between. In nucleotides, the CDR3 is TGTGCCACCAGTGATTTGAGGGGGGGTGAAGCTTTCTTT. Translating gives CATSDLRGGEAFF.

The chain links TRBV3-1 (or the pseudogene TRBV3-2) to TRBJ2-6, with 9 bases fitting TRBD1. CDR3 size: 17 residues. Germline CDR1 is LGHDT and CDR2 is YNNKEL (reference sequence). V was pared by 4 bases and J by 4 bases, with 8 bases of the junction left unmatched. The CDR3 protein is CASSRRDRVWGANVLTF. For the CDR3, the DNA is TGTGCCAGCAGCCGCCGGGACAGGGTATGGGGGGCCAACGTCCTGACTTTC.

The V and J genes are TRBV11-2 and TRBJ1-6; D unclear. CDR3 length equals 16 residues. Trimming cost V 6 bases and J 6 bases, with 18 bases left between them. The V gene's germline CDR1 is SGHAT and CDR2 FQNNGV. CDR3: CASRFLRDGANSPLHF. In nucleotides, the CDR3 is TGTGCCAGCAGATTCCTAAGAGATGGAGCTAATTCACCCCTCCACTTT. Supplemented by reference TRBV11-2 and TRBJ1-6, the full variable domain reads EAGVAQSPRYKIIEKRQSVAFWCNPISGHATLYWYQQILGQGPKLLIQFQNNGVVDDSQLPKDRFSAERLKGVDSTLKIQPAKLEDSAVYLCASRFLRDGANSPLHFGNGTRLTVT.

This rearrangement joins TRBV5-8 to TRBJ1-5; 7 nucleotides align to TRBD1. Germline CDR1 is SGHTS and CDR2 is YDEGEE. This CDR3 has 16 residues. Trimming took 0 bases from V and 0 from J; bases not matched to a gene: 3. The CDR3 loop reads CASSLARTGSNQPQHF. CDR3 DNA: TGTGCCAGCAGCTTGGCGCGGACAGGTAGCAATCAGCCCCAGCATTTT.

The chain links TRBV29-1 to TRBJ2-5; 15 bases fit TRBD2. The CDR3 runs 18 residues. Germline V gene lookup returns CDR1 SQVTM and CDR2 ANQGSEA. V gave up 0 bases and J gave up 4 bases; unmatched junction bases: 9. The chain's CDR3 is CSVEDFGLGLAGGETQYF. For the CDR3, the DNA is TGCAGCGTTGAAGATTTTGGCCTGGGACTAGCGGGGGGAGAGACCCAGTACTTC.

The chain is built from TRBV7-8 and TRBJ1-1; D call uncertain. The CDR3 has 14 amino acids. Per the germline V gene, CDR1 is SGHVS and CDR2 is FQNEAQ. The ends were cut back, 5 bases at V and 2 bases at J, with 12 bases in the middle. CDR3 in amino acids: CASSIIGVNTEAFF. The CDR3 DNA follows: TGTGCCAGCAGCATTATCGGGGTTAACACTGAAGCTTTCTTT.

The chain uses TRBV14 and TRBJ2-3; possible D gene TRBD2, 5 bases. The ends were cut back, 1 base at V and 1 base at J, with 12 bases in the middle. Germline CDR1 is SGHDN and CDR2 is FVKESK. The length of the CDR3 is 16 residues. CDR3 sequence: CASSQALWRGTDTQYF. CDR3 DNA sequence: TGTGCCAGCAGCCAAGCTTTATGGCGGGGCACAGATACGCAGTATTTT.

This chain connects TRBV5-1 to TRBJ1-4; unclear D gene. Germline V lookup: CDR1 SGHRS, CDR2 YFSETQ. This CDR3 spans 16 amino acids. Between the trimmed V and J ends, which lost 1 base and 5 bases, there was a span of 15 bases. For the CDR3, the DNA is TGCGCCAGCAGCTTGCCTACCGGGTCCGCAAATGAAAAACTGTTTTTT. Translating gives CASSLPTGSANEKLFF.

CDR3: CASSIDTTRPNSPLHF. The CDR3 DNA follows: TGTGCCAGTAGTATAGACACGACAAGACCGAATTCACCCCTCCACTTT. This chain links TRBV19 with TRBJ1-6; D unclear. The CDR3 is 16 amino acids. Trimming took 0 bases from V and 7 from J, leaving 13 bases between them. The germline V gene encodes CDR1 LNHDA and CDR2 SQIVND (reference sequence).